This entry lists 7 T cell receptor beta chains sequenced from one sample in a study of cytomegalovirus exposure and HLA in healthy donors. In the PCR, 60 Vbeta and 13 Jbeta primers were used. Some clones are missing from TCRdb's copy, which holds only in-frame ones; the method was immunoSEQ multiplex PCR. This table holds 80,000 to 100,000 clones, roughly 77% found once. What was sequenced was PBMCs. These TCRs come from a man aged 25-45 years in good health and CMV-seronegative.

The V gene is TRBV10-3, the J gene TRBJ1-1, with 7 bases identical to TRBD1. The germline CDR1 and CDR2 sequences are ENHRY and SYGVKD. The CDR3 extends over 12 amino acids. The ends lost 10 bases at V and 7 bases at J; junction bases unmatched: 9. The chain's CDR3 is CATTRTGVEAFF. CDR3 sequence (DNA): TGTGCCACCACCAGGACAGGAGTTGAAGCTTTCTTT.

The rearrangement uses TRBV5-1 and TRBJ1-1, with TRBD1 identical over 7 bases. V was clipped by 0 bases and J by 4 bases; unmatched bases: 9. The V gene's germline CDR1 is SGHRS and CDR2 YFSETQ. The CDR3 length is 16 residues. CDR3 residues: CASSLVSDRATTEAFF. The DNA for the CDR3 is TGCGCCAGCAGCTTGGTAAGTGACAGGGCTACCACTGAAGCTTTCTTT.

The chain links TRBV4-1 to TRBJ2-7; D is uncertain. Germline V CDR1 and CDR2: MGHRA, YSYEKL. Between the trimmed V and J ends, which lost 3 bases and 2 bases, there was a span of 17 bases. The CDR3 length is 16 residues. The CDR3 bases are TGCGCCAGCAGCCATCACGGCCCTAAGGCGGCCTACGAGCAGTACTTC. Translating gives CASSHHGPKAAYEQYF.

This chain links TRBV7-2 with TRBJ1-5; D may be TRBD1 (5 bases). CDR1 is SGHTA, CDR2 FQGNSA, per germline. Trimming left V 6 bases short and J 0 bases short, with 15 bases between. The CDR3 is 16 residues long. CDR3 in DNA: TGTGCCAGCAGTTATATAGGCGGGGGTAGCAATCAGCCCCAGCATTTT. It is translated as CASSYIGGGSNQPQHF.

V usage is TRBV5-6 and J usage is TRBJ2-1, with 9 bases fitting TRBD2. CDR3 length: 13 amino acids. The V and J ends lost 6 bases and 5 bases, in that order; junction bases with no gene match: 3. CDR1 and CDR2 from the germline V gene are SGHDT and YYEEEE. The CDR3 reads CASTRLADNEQFF. In DNA form, the CDR3 reads TGTGCCAGCACCAGACTAGCGGACAATGAGCAGTTCTTC.

The CDR3 sequence is CASSRNGILYEQYF. The DNA of the CDR3 is TGTGCCAGCAGTCGCAACGGGATTCTCTACGAGCAGTACTTC. The chain uses TRBV7-2 and TRBJ2-7; D is possibly TRBD2 (5 bases). V was trimmed by 6 bases and J by 3 bases, leaving 15 bases between them. CDR1 is SGHTA, CDR2 FQGNSA, per germline. The CDR3 loop spans 14 amino acids.

This chain uses TRBV5-8 with TRBJ1-5; TRBD1 matches 8 bases. Germline V CDR1 and CDR2: SGHTS, YDEGEE. V lost 3 bases to trimming and J lost 6 bases; unmatched junction nucleotides: 11. The CDR3 is made up of 16 amino acids. The CDR3 nucleotides read TGTGCCAGCAGCTCCACGGGCAGGGGGCCAGGTCAGCCCCAGCATTTT. It yields the protein CASSSTGRGPGQPQHF. Full variable domain (rest looked up from reference TRBV5-8 and TRBJ1-5): EAGVTQSPTHLIKTRGQQATLRCSPISGHTSVYWYQQALGLGLQFLLWYDEGEERNRGNFPPRFSGRQFPNYSSELNVNALELEDSALYLCASSSTGRGPGQPQHFGDGTRLSIL.